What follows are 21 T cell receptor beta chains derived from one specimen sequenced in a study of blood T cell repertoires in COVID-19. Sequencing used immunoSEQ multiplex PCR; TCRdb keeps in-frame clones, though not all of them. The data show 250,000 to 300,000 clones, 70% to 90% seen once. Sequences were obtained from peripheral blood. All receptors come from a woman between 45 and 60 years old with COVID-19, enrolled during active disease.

The CDR3 DNA sequence: TGTGCCAGTAGTATTGGAGGGACTAGCGGGGCCTACGAGCAGTACTTC. It is translated as CASSIGGTSGAYEQYF. The chain is built from TRBV19 and TRBJ2-7, with 13 bases aligning to TRBD2. Germline CDR1 and CDR2: LNHDA and SQIVND (reference sequence). J was trimmed by 2 bases and V by 3 bases; bases with no gene match: 4. There are 16 residues in the CDR3.

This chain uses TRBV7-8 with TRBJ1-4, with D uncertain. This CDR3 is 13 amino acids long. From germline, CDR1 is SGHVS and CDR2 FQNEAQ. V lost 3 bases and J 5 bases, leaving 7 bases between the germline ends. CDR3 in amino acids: CASSLAANEKLFF. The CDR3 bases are TGTGCCAGCAGCTTGGCCGCAAATGAAAAACTGTTTTTT. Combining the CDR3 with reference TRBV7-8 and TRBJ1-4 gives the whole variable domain GAGVSQSPRYKVAKRGQDVALRCDPISGHVSLFWYQQALGQGPEFLTYFQNEAQLDKSGLPSDRFFAERPEGSVSTLKIQRTQQEDSAVYLCASSLAANEKLFFGSGTQLSVL.

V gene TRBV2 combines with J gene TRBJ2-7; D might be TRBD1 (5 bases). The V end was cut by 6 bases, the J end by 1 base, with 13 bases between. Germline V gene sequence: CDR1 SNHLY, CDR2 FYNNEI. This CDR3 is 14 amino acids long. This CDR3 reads CASRGQGISYEQYF. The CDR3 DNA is TGTGCCAGCAGGGGTCAGGGAATATCCTACGAGCAGTACTTC.

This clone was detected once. The CDR3 DNA reads TGTGCCAGCAGTGAATGGGGGACAGGGGGGCTCGAGCAGTACTTC. Protein: CASSEWGTGGLEQYF. This rearrangement joins TRBV25-1 to TRBJ2-7, with 11 bases identical to TRBD1. The germline V gene has CDR1 MGHDK and CDR2 SYGVNS. This CDR3 is 15 amino acids long. Germline trimming cut 1 base from V and 6 bases from J; bases unmatched to any gene: 5.

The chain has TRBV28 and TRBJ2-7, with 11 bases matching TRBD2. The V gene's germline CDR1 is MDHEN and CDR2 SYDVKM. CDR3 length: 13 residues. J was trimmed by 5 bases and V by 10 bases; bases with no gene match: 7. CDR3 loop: CAIAGTSGHEQYF. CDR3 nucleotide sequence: TGTGCCATCGCCGGGACTAGCGGCCACGAGCAGTACTTC.

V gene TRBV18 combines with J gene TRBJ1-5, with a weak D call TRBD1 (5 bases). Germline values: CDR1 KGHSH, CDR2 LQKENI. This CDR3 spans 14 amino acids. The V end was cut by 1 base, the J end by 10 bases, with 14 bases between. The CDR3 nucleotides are TGTGCCAGCTCACCACTCCCGGCGGGGGAACCCCAGCATTTT. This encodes CASSPLPAGEPQHF.

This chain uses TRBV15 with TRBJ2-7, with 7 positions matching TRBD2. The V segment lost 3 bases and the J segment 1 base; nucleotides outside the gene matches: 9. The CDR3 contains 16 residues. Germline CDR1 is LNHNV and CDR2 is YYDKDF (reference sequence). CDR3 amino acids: CATSRGEGGVSYEQYF. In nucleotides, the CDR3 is TGTGCCACCAGCAGGGGGGAGGGTGGAGTGTCCTACGAGCAGTACTTC.

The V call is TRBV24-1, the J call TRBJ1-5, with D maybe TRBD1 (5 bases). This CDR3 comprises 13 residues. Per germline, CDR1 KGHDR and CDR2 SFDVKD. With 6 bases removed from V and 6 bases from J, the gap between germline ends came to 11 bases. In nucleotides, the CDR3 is TGTGCCACCAGTCCAGGGTCGGGTCAGCCCCAGCATTTT. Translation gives CATSPGSGQPQHF.

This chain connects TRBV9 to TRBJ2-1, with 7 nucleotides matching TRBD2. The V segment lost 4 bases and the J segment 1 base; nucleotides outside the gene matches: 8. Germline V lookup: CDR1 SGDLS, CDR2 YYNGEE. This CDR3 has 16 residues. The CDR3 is CASSPRAGTSYNEQFF. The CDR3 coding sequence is TGTGCCAGCAGCCCTCGAGCGGGAACGTCCTACAATGAGCAGTTCTTC.

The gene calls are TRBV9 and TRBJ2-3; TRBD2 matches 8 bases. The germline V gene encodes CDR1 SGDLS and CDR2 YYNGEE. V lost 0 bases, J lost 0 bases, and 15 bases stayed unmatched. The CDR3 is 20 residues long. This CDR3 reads CASSVGPLGAGDTSTDTQYF. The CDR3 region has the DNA TGTGCCAGCAGCGTAGGCCCTCTTGGAGCGGGAGATACTAGCACAGATACGCAGTATTTT.

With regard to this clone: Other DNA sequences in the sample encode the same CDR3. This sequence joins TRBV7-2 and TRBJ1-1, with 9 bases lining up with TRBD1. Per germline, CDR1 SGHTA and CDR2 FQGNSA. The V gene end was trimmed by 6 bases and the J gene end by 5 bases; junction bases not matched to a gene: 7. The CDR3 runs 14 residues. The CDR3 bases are TGTGCCAGCAGAAGCACAGGGGGCGGAACTGAAGCTTTCTTT. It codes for CASRSTGGGTEAFF.

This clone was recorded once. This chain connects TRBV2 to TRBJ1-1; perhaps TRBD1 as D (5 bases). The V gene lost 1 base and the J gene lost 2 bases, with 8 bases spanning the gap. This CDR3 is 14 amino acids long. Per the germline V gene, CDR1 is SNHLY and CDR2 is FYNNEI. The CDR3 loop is CASSEGQLNTEAFF. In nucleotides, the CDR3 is TGTGCCAGCAGTGAAGGACAGCTTAACACTGAAGCTTTCTTT.

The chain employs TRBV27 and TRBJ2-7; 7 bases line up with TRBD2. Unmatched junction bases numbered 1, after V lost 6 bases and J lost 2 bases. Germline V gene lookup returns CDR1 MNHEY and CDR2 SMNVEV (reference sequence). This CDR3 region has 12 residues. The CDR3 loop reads CASRGRAYEQYF. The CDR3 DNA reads TGTGCCAGCAGGGGGAGGGCCTACGAGCAGTACTTC.

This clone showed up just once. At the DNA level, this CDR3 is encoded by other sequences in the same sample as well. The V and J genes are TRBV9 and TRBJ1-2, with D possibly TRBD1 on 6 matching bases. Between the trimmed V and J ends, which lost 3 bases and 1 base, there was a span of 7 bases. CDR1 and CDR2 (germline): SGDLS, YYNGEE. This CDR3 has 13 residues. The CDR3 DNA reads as TGTGCCAGCAGCGCACAGGGTAACTATGGCTACACCTTC. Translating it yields CASSAQGNYGYTF.

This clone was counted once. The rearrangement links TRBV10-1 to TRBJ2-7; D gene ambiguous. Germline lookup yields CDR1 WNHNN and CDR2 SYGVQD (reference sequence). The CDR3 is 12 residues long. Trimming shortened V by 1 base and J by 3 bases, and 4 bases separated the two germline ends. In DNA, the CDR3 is TGCGCCAGCAGTGAGTTAAACTACGAGCAGTACTTC. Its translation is CASSELNYEQYF.

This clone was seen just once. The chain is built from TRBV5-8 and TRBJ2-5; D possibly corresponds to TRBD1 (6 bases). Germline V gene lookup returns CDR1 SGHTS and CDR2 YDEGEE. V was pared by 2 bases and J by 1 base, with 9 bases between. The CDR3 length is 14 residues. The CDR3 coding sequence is TGTGCCAGCAGCTTTCAGGGGCGCCAAGAGACCCAGTACTTC. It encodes CASSFQGRQETQYF.

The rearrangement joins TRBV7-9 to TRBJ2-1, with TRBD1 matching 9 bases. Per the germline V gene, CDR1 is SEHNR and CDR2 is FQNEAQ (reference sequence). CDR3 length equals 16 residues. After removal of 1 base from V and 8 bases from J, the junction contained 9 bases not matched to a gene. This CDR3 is CASSLVWGQGGHEQFF. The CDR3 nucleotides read TGTGCCAGCAGCTTAGTGTGGGGACAGGGAGGCCATGAGCAGTTCTTC.

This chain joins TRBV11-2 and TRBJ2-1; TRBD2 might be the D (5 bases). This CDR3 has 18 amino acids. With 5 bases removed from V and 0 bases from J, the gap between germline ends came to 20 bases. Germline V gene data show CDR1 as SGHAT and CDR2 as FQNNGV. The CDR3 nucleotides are TGTGCCAGCAGCCCGAGGGCGGTCGGTCTCAGCTCCTACAATGAGCAGTTCTTC. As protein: CASSPRAVGLSSYNEQFF.

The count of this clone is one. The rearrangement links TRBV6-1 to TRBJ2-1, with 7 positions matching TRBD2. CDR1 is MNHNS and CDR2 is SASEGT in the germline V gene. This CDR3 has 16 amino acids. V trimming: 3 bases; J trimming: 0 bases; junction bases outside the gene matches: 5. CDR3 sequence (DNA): TGTGCCAGCAGTGATATAGCGGGCCTCTCCTACAATGAGCAGTTCTTC. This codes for CASSDIAGLSYNEQFF.

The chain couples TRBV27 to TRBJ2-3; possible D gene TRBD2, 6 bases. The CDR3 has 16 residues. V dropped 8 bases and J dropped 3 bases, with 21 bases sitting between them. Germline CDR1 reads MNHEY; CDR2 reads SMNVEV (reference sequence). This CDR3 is CASSAGWGKGTDTQYF. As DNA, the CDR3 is TGTGCCAGCTCCGCGGGATGGGGTAAAGGGACAGATACGCAGTATTTT.

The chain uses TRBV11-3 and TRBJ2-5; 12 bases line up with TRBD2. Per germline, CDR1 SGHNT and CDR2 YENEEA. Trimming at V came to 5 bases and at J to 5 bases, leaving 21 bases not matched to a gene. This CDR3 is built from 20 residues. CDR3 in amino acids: CASSPNGLAGGPAPRETQYF. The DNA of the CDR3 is TGTGCCAGCAGCCCTAATGGGCTAGCGGGAGGGCCGGCTCCGAGGGAGACCCAGTACTTC.